This T cell receptor (beta chain) is drawn from a study of OX40 agonist ivuxolimab in advanced cancers. Turning to the study itself: Males comprised around 80% of the group, whose mean age was approximately 62 years (range roughly 20 to 90).

The CDR3 has 15 amino acids. The trim removed 2 bases at V and 7 bases at J, leaving 6 bases unmatched. Germline V lookup: CDR1 GTSNPN, CDR2 SVGIG (reference sequence). Only in-frame clones appear in the TCRdb table, and some are missing; sequencing was by immunoSEQ multiplex PCR. The table shows some 59,000 clones, with around 90% occurring only once. This receptor was obtained from an adult with an advanced solid tumor such as melanoma, head and neck, liver or kidney cancer. V is TRBV30 and J is TRBJ1-4; 11 bases are a match to TRBD1. This sample comprised CD4+ or CD8+ T cells sorted from blood, obtained in a trial of the OX40 agonist ivuxolimab. As DNA, the CDR3 is TGTGCCTGGAGTCTTAGGACAGGGGGCGTTGAAAAACTGTTTTTT. Translating gives CAWSLRTGGVEKLFF.